A selection of T cell receptor beta chains follows, all from one sample in a study of cytomegalovirus exposure and HLA in healthy donors. The method was immunoSEQ multiplex PCR; TCRdb's version includes in-frame clones alone and lacks a portion of them. The sample consists of hundreds of thousands of clones, over 80% of them appearing once. The sequenced material came from PBMCs. The receptors shown here come from a woman in her 30s in good health and CMV-seropositive. The CDR3 runs from the conserved cysteine through the conserved F or W. The D gene is left open where the match is weak. Size is omitted from some rows. Given values are once, few, many or a class for expanded clones.

v_call: TRBV4-1
j_call: TRBJ1-1
clone_size: .
d_call: .
cdr3_nt: TGCGCCAGCAGCCAACTTTCCCAAAGGTCTGAAGCTTTCTTT
cdr3_aa: CASSQLSQRSEAFF

v_call: TRBV27
j_call: TRBJ2-1
clone_size: .
d_call: .
cdr3_nt: TGTGCCAGCACTAGAAGGAATGGCGATGAGCAGTTCTTC
cdr3_aa: CASTRRNGDEQFF

v_call: TRBV2
j_call: TRBJ2-1
clone_size: .
d_call: .
cdr3_nt: TGTGCCAGCAGTGAAGTTAGTACTACCGAGCAGTTCTTC
cdr3_aa: CASSEVSTTEQFF

v_call: TRBV29-1
j_call: TRBJ2-7
clone_size: .
d_call: .
cdr3_nt: TGCAGCGTTGCGGCCAGCTCCTACGAGCAGTACTTC
cdr3_aa: CSVAASSYEQYF

v_call: TRBV5-8
j_call: TRBJ1-4
clone_size: .
d_call: .
cdr3_nt: TGTGCCAGCAGCTTCTCAGAAGCAACTAATGAAAAACTGTTTTTT
cdr3_aa: CASSFSEATNEKLFF

v_call: TRBV30
j_call: TRBJ1-1
clone_size: .
d_call: .
cdr3_nt: TGTGCCTGGAGTCCAGCGGTGGGGGGGCGTGAAGCTTTCTTT
cdr3_aa: CAWSPAVGGREAFF

v_call: TRBV7-6
j_call: TRBJ2-5
clone_size: .
d_call: .
cdr3_nt: TGTGCCAGCAGCTTATTTACCGAGACCCAGTACTTC
cdr3_aa: CASSLFTETQYF

v_call: TRBV27
j_call: TRBJ2-2
clone_size: .
d_call: TRBD2
cdr3_nt: TGTGCCAGCAACCAATGGGCTAGCGGGAGTGGCGGGGAGCTGTTTTTT
cdr3_aa: CASNQWASGSGGELFF

v_call: TRBV7-8
j_call: TRBJ2-7
clone_size: few
d_call: .
cdr3_nt: TGTGCCAGCAGCTTTCTGCAGGCCTACGAGCAGTACTTC
cdr3_aa: CASSFLQAYEQYF

v_call: TRBV5-1
j_call: TRBJ2-3
clone_size: .
d_call: .
cdr3_nt: TGCGCCAGCAGCTTGGGCCTACTCACAGATACGCAGTATTTT
cdr3_aa: CASSLGLLTDTQYF

v_call: TRBV20-1
j_call: TRBJ2-5
clone_size: .
d_call: .
cdr3_nt: TGCAGTGCCCCCCAGACCCAGTACTTC
cdr3_aa: CSAPQTQYF

v_call: TRBV7-2
j_call: TRBJ2-1
clone_size: .
d_call: TRBD2
cdr3_nt: TGTGCCAGCAGCCTTACTAGCGGGGCATACAATGAGCAGTTCTTC
cdr3_aa: CASSLTSGAYNEQFF

v_call: TRBV9
j_call: TRBJ2-1
clone_size: .
d_call: TRBD1
cdr3_nt: TGTGCCAGCAGCGTAACACCAGGGGGCTACGATGAGCAGTTCTTC
cdr3_aa: CASSVTPGGYDEQFF

v_call: TRBV6-1
j_call: TRBJ2-3
clone_size: .
d_call: TRBD1
cdr3_nt: TGTGCCAGCACCAGGGACAGAGACACAGATACGCAGTATTTT
cdr3_aa: CASTRDRDTDTQYF

v_call: TRBV11-2
j_call: TRBJ2-1
clone_size: .
d_call: TRBD1
cdr3_nt: TGTGCCAGCAGCTTAGCAGGGGGTAATTACAATGAGCAGTTCTTC
cdr3_aa: CASSLAGGNYNEQFF

v_call: TRBV30
j_call: TRBJ2-4
clone_size: .
d_call: TRBD1
cdr3_nt: TGTGCCTGGAGTCTTACCGATAGGACAGGGGGAAGGTGCATTCAGTACTTC
cdr3_aa: CAWSLTDRTGGRCIQYF

v_call: TRBV4-2
j_call: TRBJ2-3
clone_size: few
d_call: .
cdr3_nt: TGTGCCAGCAGCCAAACCCTCTCGACAGATACGCAGTATTTT
cdr3_aa: CASSQTLSTDTQYF

v_call: TRBV30
j_call: TRBJ2-3
clone_size: .
d_call: .
cdr3_nt: TGTGCCTGGAACCAGCGGCCGGACACAGATACGCAGTATTTT
cdr3_aa: CAWNQRPDTDTQYF

v_call: TRBV10-3
j_call: TRBJ1-4
clone_size: .
d_call: .
cdr3_nt: TGTGCCATCAGTGAGTCGGAGGAAAAACTGTTTTTT
cdr3_aa: CAISESEEKLFF

v_call: TRBV19
j_call: TRBJ2-2
clone_size: few
d_call: TRBD2
cdr3_nt: TGTGCCAGTAGTAAGAGACTAGCGGACACCGGGGAGCTGTTTTTT
cdr3_aa: CASSKRLADTGELFF

v_call: TRBV14
j_call: TRBJ2-7
clone_size: .
d_call: TRBD1
cdr3_nt: TGTGCCAGCAGCCAATTCCCAGGGGGCGAGCAGTACTTC
cdr3_aa: CASSQFPGGEQYF

v_call: TRBV5-3
j_call: TRBJ2-5
clone_size: .
d_call: TRBD1
cdr3_nt: TGTGCCAGAAGCCGGGACAGGGGAGGAGGGCAAGAGACCCAGTACTTC
cdr3_aa: CARSRDRGGGQETQYF

v_call: TRBV5-1
j_call: TRBJ1-4
clone_size: .
d_call: .
cdr3_nt: TGCGCCAGCAGCTTCGGGGAAGGTGAAAAACTGTTTTTT
cdr3_aa: CASSFGEGEKLFF

v_call: TRBV4-1
j_call: TRBJ2-7
clone_size: once
d_call: .
cdr3_nt: TGCGCCAGCAGCCAAGGAGGAGGGGGCAGGGATTCCTACGAGCAGTACTTC
cdr3_aa: CASSQGGGGRDSYEQYF

v_call: TRBV9
j_call: TRBJ2-7
clone_size: many
d_call: TRBD2
cdr3_nt: TGTGCCAGCAGCGTAGGGGTAGCGGGATCCTACGAGCAGTACTTC
cdr3_aa: CASSVGVAGSYEQYF

v_call: TRBV25-1
j_call: TRBJ2-2
clone_size: few
d_call: TRBD1
cdr3_nt: TGTGCCAGCAGGACCGGGACAGCGAACACCGGGGAGCTGTTTTTT
cdr3_aa: CASRTGTANTGELFF

v_call: TRBV19
j_call: TRBJ1-5
clone_size: .
d_call: TRBD1
cdr3_nt: TGTGCCAGTAGTATGCTATTTCTGGACAGGGGAAGGGATCAGCCCCAGCATTTT
cdr3_aa: CASSMLFLDRGRDQPQHF

v_call: TRBV19
j_call: TRBJ2-7
clone_size: .
d_call: .
cdr3_nt: TGTGCCAGTAGTATCCCGCAGATGGGGGAACACGCCTACGAGCAGTACTTC
cdr3_aa: CASSIPQMGEHAYEQYF